These 30 T cell receptor beta chains were sequenced from one sample in a study of human T cells and chemical hapten exposure. Time point in this sample: patch test 3, about 24 weeks after DPC sensitization. Treatment specified: therapeutic diphenylcyclopropenone sensitization with weekly scalp DPC. A single record per CDR3 protein comes from TCRdb applying MiXCR to the RACE reads. The sample carries 85,000 to 100,000 distinct CDR3 sequences, 27% recorded once. Sequences were derived from whole blood, sampled in connection with sensitization to the hapten diphenylcyclopropenone (DPC). The receptors come from a middle-aged man with alopecia areata. Some clones in this sample may be carry-over from other donors' samples.

This clonotype turned up a few times. This sequence joins TRBV5-1 and TRBJ2-3; 8 bases match TRBD2. The CDR3 runs to 16 residues. The germline gives CDR1 SGHRS, CDR2 YFSETQ. The J segment lost 0 bases and the V segment lost 0 bases, leaving 3 bases of the junction unmatched. CDR3 coding DNA: TGCGCCAGCAGCTTGGGGACTAGCTTAAGCACAGATACGCAGTATTTT. It yields the protein CASSLGTSLSTDTQYF.

The chain carries TRBV7-2 and TRBJ2-3; 8 bases are a match to TRBD2. Germline CDR1 reads SGHTA; CDR2 reads FQGNSA. The CDR3 has 15 amino acids. J lost 3 bases, V lost 4 bases, and 6 bases had no gene match. CDR3 in DNA: TGTGCCAGCAGCTCCCTCGGCGGGAGGACAGATACGCAGTATTTT. Amino acid sequence: CASSSLGGRTDTQYF. Filled out from reference TRBV7-2 and TRBJ2-3, the complete variable domain reads GAGVSQSPSNKVTEKGKDVELRCDPISGHTALYWYRQSLGQGLEFLIYFQGNSAPDKSGLPSDRFSAERTGGSVSTLTIQRTQQEDSAVYLCASSSLGGRTDTQYFGPGTRLTVL.

This clonotype occurred many times. The chain recombines TRBV11-2 with TRBJ1-1; D might be TRBD1 (6 bases). CDR1 is SGHAT, CDR2 FQNNGV, per germline. This CDR3 comprises 15 residues. V was pared by 1 base and J by 3 bases, with 12 bases between. The DNA for the CDR3 is TGTGCCAGCAGCTTAGCTTTCAGGGGAGACACTGAAGCTTTCTTT. Its protein is CASSLAFRGDTEAFF.

This clonotype was seen once. The chain carries TRBV6-5 and TRBJ1-4, with D perhaps TRBD1 (5 bases). Germline lookup yields CDR1 MNHEY and CDR2 SVGAGI. This CDR3 spans 14 amino acids. V lost 3 bases and J 5 bases, leaving 10 bases between the germline ends. The CDR3 protein is CASSYDRTNEKLFF. CDR3 coding DNA: TGTGCCAGCAGTTATGACAGAACCAATGAAAAACTGTTTTTT.

V usage is TRBV20-1 and J usage is TRBJ1-6; D not resolved. Germline CDR1 DFQATT, CDR2 SNEGSKA (reference sequence). CDR3 length equals 14 residues. V dropped 0 bases and J dropped 8 bases, with 11 bases sitting between them. DNA of the CDR3: TGCAGTGCTAGAGAGGAGGGTGGGCATTCACCCCTCCACTTT. This codes for CSAREEGGHSPLHF.

The gene calls are TRBV25-1 and TRBJ2-7, with D uncertain. The germline V gene encodes CDR1 MGHDK and CDR2 SYGVNS. The CDR3 covers 12 residues. V was cut by 5 bases and J by 3 bases, with 8 bases left in between. The CDR3 DNA reads as TGTGCCAGCAGTTTAGGGATCTACGAGCAGTACTTC. Translation gives CASSLGIYEQYF.

This rearrangement joins TRBV7-8 to TRBJ2-7; 9 bases line up with TRBD2. V trimming: 3 bases; J trimming: 1 base; junction bases outside the gene matches: 4. The CDR3 loop spans 15 amino acids. CDR1 is SGHVS, CDR2 FQNEAQ, per germline. This chain's CDR3 is CASSLAGGGSYEQYF. CDR3 nucleotides: TGTGCCAGCAGCTTGGCGGGAGGGGGGTCCTACGAGCAGTACTTC. Together with reference TRBV7-8 and TRBJ2-7, the CDR3 gives the full variable domain: GAGVSQSPRYKVAKRGQDVALRCDPISGHVSLFWYQQALGQGPEFLTYFQNEAQLDKSGLPSDRFFAERPEGSVSTLKIQRTQQEDSAVYLCASSLAGGGSYEQYFGPGTRLTVT.

The chain recombines TRBV29-1 with TRBJ2-2, with D uncertain. Germline CDR1 reads SQVTM; CDR2 reads ANQGSEA. V lost 5 bases and J lost 0, with 7 bases in between. This CDR3 spans 13 amino acids. CDR3 DNA: TGCAGCGTTCATCTAACGAACACCGGGGAGCTGTTTTTT. Translating gives CSVHLTNTGELFF.

This chain uses TRBV28 with TRBJ2-7, with D unresolved. The ends were cut back, 6 bases at V and 5 bases at J, with 14 bases in the middle. Germline V gene lookup returns CDR1 MDHEN and CDR2 SYDVKM. The CDR3 extends over 13 amino acids. The CDR3, as DNA: TGTGCCAGCAGCCCCGACGTAGGAAACGAGCAGTACTTC. Translated, it gives CASSPDVGNEQYF. The full variable domain, in which reference TRBV28 and TRBJ2-7 provide the parts outside the CDR3, is DVKVTQSSRYLVKRTGEKVFLECVQDMDHENMFWYRQDPGLGLRLIYFSYDVKMKEKGDIPEGYSVSREKKERFSLILESASTNQTSMYLCASSPDVGNEQYFGPGTRLTVT.

This clonotype showed up just a few times. J is TRBJ1-5 and V is TRBV13; TRBD1 aligns across 9 bases. CDR3 length: 16 residues. Germline V gene lookup returns CDR1 PRHDT and CDR2 FYEKMQ (reference sequence). With 5 bases clipped from V and 5 bases from J, the junction kept 10 bases outside the gene matches. CDR3 region: CASSRGGQGPHQPQHF. The CDR3 region has the DNA TGTGCCAGCAGCCGGGGGGGACAGGGCCCTCATCAGCCCCAGCATTTT.

The chain uses TRBV28 and TRBJ2-7, with 10 bases lining up with TRBD2. Germline CDR1 is MDHEN and CDR2 is SYDVKM. Losses at the gene ends were 2 bases for V and 3 bases for J; bases not matched to a gene: 13. The CDR3 totals 18 residues. The DNA of the CDR3 is TGTGCCAGCAGTTTACCAGGGACTTTGAGCGGGAGGGACTACGAGCAGTACTTC. This encodes CASSLPGTLSGRDYEQYF.

The V call is TRBV6-2 or TRBV6-3, the J call TRBJ2-1; no clear D. CDR1 and CDR2 from the germline V gene are MNHEY and SVGEGT. The CDR3 runs 13 residues. V was clipped by 7 bases and J by 4 bases, with 11 bases between them. CDR3: CASKGQPYNEQFF. As DNA, the CDR3 is TGTGCCAGCAAGGGCCAGCCGTACAATGAGCAGTTCTTC.

Only a few counts were recorded for this clonotype. The chain recombines TRBV21-1 with TRBJ2-3; TRBD2 is the table's D call and was not checked against the DNA. TRBV21-1 is annotated as a pseudogene. The CDR3 spans 12 residues. CDR3 nucleotide sequence: TGTGCCAGCAGCGGGCCAGGAGATACGCAGTATTTT. Amino acid sequence: CASSGPGDTQYF.

The rearrangement uses TRBV28 and TRBJ1-5, with D possibly TRBD1 on 6 matching bases. V shed 10 bases and J shed 0 bases, with 13 bases lying between them. CDR1 is MDHEN and CDR2 is SYDVKM in the germline V gene. The CDR3 length is 14 residues. The CDR3 coding sequence is TGTGCCACTGGGGGGGGCCCTAGCAATCAGCCCCAGCATTTT. This translates into CATGGGPSNQPQHF.

The chain recombines TRBV6-2 or TRBV6-3 with TRBJ1-1; D gene unclear. Deletions cut 0 bases from V and 4 bases from J, with 12 bases between. CDR1 and CDR2 from the germline V gene are MNHEY and SVGEGT. There are 15 residues in the CDR3. This CDR3 is CASSYSNGWGTEAFF. The CDR3 region has the DNA TGTGCCAGCAGTTACTCAAACGGCTGGGGCACTGAAGCTTTCTTT.

The chain is built from TRBV30 and TRBJ2-1; unclear D gene. Trimming pared 2 bases from V and 8 bases from J, leaving 10 bases between. The V gene's germline CDR1 is GTSNPN and CDR2 SVGIG (reference sequence). The CDR3 is made up of 12 amino acids. The CDR3 DNA follows: TGTGCCTGGAGTCCGTCGTGGGATGAGCAGTTCTTC. Its protein product is CAWSPSWDEQFF.

This clonotype has just one count. The V and J genes are TRBV30 and TRBJ2-3; either TRBD1 or TRBD2 may supply D (5 bases each). Trimming cost V 0 bases and J 2 bases, with 12 bases left between them. From germline, CDR1 is GTSNPN and CDR2 SVGIG (reference sequence). CDR3 size: 15 residues. The CDR3 is CAWSVGSGLTDTQYF. The CDR3 DNA reads as TGTGCCTGGAGTGTAGGGTCGGGGCTCACAGATACGCAGTATTTT.

This clonotype appeared a few times. The chain uses TRBV5-6 and TRBJ2-1, with 7 bases matching TRBD2. There are 13 residues in the CDR3. V lost 4 bases to trimming and J lost 9 bases; unmatched junction nucleotides: 7. Germline loops: CDR1 SGHDT, CDR2 YYEEEE. The CDR3 spells CASSLGLVTEQFF. Written as DNA, the CDR3 is TGTGCCAGCAGCCTAGGACTAGTAACTGAGCAGTTCTTC.

In its sample, this clonotype was seen once. The genes are TRBV3-1 and TRBJ1-6; TRBD1 matches 7 bases. Trimming cost V 5 bases and J 7 bases; bases outside gene matches: 5. The CDR3 is 14 amino acids. Germline CDR1 is LGHDT and CDR2 is YNNKEL (reference sequence). DNA for the CDR3: TGTGCCAGCAGCTACAGGGGTAACAATTCACCCCTCCACTTT. Amino acid sequence: CASSYRGNNSPLHF.

In this sample, this clonotype turned up a few times. The chain recombines TRBV5-6 with TRBJ1-3; D not resolved. V lost 2 bases to trimming and J lost 0 bases, with 9 bases between them. The CDR3 totals 15 residues. CDR1 is SGHDT and CDR2 is YYEEEE in the germline V gene. CDR3 residues: CASSFGITSGNTIYF. DNA for the CDR3: TGTGCCAGCAGCTTCGGGATAACCTCTGGAAACACCATATATTTT.

V is TRBV2 and J is TRBJ2-4, with TRBD1 as a possible D gene (6 bases). Trimming stripped 6 bases from V and 7 bases from J, with 10 bases between. Per the germline V gene, CDR1 is SNHLY and CDR2 is FYNNEI. The CDR3 extends over 12 amino acids. The chain's CDR3 is CASRAGVNIQYF. The CDR3 coding sequence is TGTGCCAGCAGGGCAGGGGTGAACATTCAGTACTTC.

This clonotype has more than one count but fewer than ten. The rearrangement links TRBV20-1 to TRBJ1-5, with 10 bases identical to TRBD1. The trim removed 3 bases at V and 2 bases at J, leaving 4 bases unmatched. The CDR3 covers 15 residues. Germline-derived CDR1 and CDR2 are DFQATT and SNEGSKA (reference sequence). The CDR3: CSARGDRGRNQPQHF. CDR3 nucleotides: TGCAGTGCTAGGGGGGACAGGGGTCGCAATCAGCCCCAGCATTTT.

This clonotype has a handful of counts. The chain has TRBV7-3 and TRBJ2-3; TRBD1 matches at 7 bases. Germline V gene sequence: CDR1 SGHTA, CDR2 FQGTGA. V gave up 4 bases and J gave up 4 bases; unmatched junction bases: 5. The CDR3 runs to 14 residues. The CDR3 DNA reads as TGTGCCAGCAGCTCGACAGGGTTTTCAGATACGCAGTATTTT. It codes for CASSSTGFSDTQYF.

The V and J genes are TRBV28 and TRBJ2-1, with D maybe TRBD1 (6 bases). The CDR3 length is 11 residues. Trimming cost V 6 bases and J 7 bases, with 7 bases left between them. Germline assignment: CDR1 MDHEN and CDR2 SYDVKM. The CDR3 DNA reads as TGTGCCAGCAGGAGGGGGAATGAGCAGTTCTTC. This encodes CASRRGNEQFF.

The V gene is TRBV20-1, the J gene TRBJ2-5, with D uncertain. This CDR3 region has 12 residues. Germline CDR1 reads DFQATT; CDR2 reads SNEGSKA (reference sequence). Trimming shortened V by 6 bases and J by 5 bases, and 13 bases separated the two germline ends. CDR3: CSAEEEVETQYF. In DNA, the CDR3 is TGCAGTGCAGAAGAAGAGGTGGAGACCCAGTACTTC.

In its sample, this clonotype was seen a few times. The genes are TRBV30 and TRBJ1-5; D call uncertain. Germline-derived CDR1 and CDR2 are GTSNPN and SVGIG (reference sequence). Trimming pared 1 base from V and 0 bases from J, leaving 7 bases between. The CDR3 is 14 amino acids. In DNA, the CDR3 is TGTGCCTGGAGTGACCCAAATAGCAATCAGCCCCAGCATTTT. Its protein product is CAWSDPNSNQPQHF. The entire variable domain, with the rest obtained from reference TRBV30 and TRBJ1-5, is as follows: SQTIHQWPATLVQPVGSPLSLECTVEGTSNPNLYWYRQAAGRGLQLLFYSVGIGQISSEVPQNLSASRPQDRQFILSSKKLLLSDSGFYLCAWSDPNSNQPQHFGDGTRLSIL.

This clonotype was picked up a small number of times. The chain employs TRBV10-3 and TRBJ1-2; D unresolved. This CDR3 is built from 15 residues. In germline, CDR1 is ENHRY, CDR2 SYGVKD. The V gene lost 5 bases and the J gene lost 2 bases, with 15 bases spanning the gap. CDR3 nucleotide sequence: TGTGCCATCAGTCTAAGTCCGGGGAGCAACTATGGCTACACCTTC. Translated: CAISLSPGSNYGYTF.

The chain carries TRBV20-1 and TRBJ2-7, with 8 bases identical to TRBD2. V shed 3 bases, J shed 5 bases, and the junction held 12 bases outside the gene matches. Germline lookup yields CDR1 DFQATT and CDR2 SNEGSKA (reference sequence). The CDR3 consists of 15 residues. CDR3 DNA: TGCAGTGCTAGCTCTAAGCGGGAGAGAAGCCACGAGCAGTACTTC. It specifies CSASSKRERSHEQYF.

This clonotype was recorded a few times. The rearrangement links TRBV7-2 to TRBJ2-7; 7 nucleotides agree with TRBD2. Germline V CDR1 and CDR2: SGHTA, FQGNSA. V shed 4 bases, J shed 3 bases, and the junction held 6 bases outside the gene matches. CDR3 length equals 14 residues. CDR3: CASSSGGGYYEQYF. As DNA, the CDR3 is TGTGCCAGCAGCTCCGGCGGGGGATACTACGAGCAGTACTTC.

This clonotype turned up a few times. The rearrangement links TRBV7-9 to TRBJ2-1; TRBD2 agrees at 14 bases. The J segment lost 9 bases and the V segment lost 4 bases, leaving 11 bases of the junction unmatched. CDR1 and CDR2 (germline): SEHNR, FQNEAQ (reference sequence). There are 17 residues in the CDR3. In DNA form, the CDR3 reads TGTGCCAGCAGCTCCAGATCGACTAGCGGGAGGGGTACTGAGCAGTTCTTC. This gives the protein CASSSRSTSGRGTEQFF.